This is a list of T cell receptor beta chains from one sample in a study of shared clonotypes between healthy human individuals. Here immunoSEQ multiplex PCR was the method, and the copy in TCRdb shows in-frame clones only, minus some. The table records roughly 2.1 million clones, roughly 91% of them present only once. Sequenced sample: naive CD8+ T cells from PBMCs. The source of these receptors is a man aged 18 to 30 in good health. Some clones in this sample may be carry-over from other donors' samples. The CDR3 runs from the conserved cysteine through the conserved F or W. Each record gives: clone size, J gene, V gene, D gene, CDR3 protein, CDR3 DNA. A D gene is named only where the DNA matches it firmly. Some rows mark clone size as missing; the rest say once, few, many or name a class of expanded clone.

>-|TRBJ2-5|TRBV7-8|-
CASSLAHRVQETQYF
TGTGCCAGCAGCTTAGCGCACAGGGTACAAGAGACCCAGTACTTC
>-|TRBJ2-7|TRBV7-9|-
CASSLVRTYEQYF
TGTGCCAGCAGCTTAGTAAGGACCTACGAGCAGTACTTC
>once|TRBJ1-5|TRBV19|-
CASSIKGLPVNQPQHF
TGTGCCAGTAGTATAAAGGGCCTCCCAGTTAATCAGCCCCAGCATTTT
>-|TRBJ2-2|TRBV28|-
CASRLQGNTGELFF
TGTGCCAGCAGATTACAGGGGAACACCGGGGAGCTGTTTTTT
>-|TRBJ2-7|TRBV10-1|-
CATIPWTPSYEQYF
TGCGCCACCATTCCCTGGACACCCTCCTACGAGCAGTACTTC
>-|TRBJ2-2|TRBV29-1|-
CSVEVGTPQAGELFF
TGCAGCGTTGAAGTTGGGACTCCCCAGGCCGGGGAGCTGTTTTTT
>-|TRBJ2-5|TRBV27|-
CASSPIYQETQYF
TGTGCCAGCAGCCCCATCTACCAAGAGACCCAGTACTTC
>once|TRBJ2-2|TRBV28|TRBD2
CASSLWSGGAAGELFF
TGTGCCAGCAGTTTATGGTCCGGGGGGGCCGCCGGGGAGCTGTTTTTT
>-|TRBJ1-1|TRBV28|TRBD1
CASSLGQAPSNTEAFF
TGTGCCAGCAGTCTAGGACAGGCCCCCTCGAACACTGAAGCTTTCTTT
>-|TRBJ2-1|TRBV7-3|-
CASSLTGGLSYNEQFF
TGTGCCAGCAGCTTAACGGGAGGCCTCTCCTACAATGAGCAGTTCTTC
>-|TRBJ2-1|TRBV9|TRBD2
CASSEGLAAKSSYNEQFF
TGTGCCAGCAGCGAGGGACTAGCGGCTAAGAGCTCCTACAATGAGCAGTTCTTC
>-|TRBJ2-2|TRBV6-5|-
CASSSDPGELFF
TGTGCCAGCAGTTCTGATCCCGGGGAGCTGTTTTTT
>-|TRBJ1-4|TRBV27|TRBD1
CASRRQGGFANEKLFF
TGTGCCAGCAGGCGACAGGGGGGTTTTGCTAATGAAAAACTGTTTTTT
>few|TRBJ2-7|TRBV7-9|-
CASSLTDGSVEQYF
TGTGCCAGCAGTTTGACAGACGGGAGCGTCGAGCAGTACTTC
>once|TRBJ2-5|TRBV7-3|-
CASSLRAEGTQYF
TGTGCCAGCAGCCTACGGGCGGAGGGGACCCAGTACTTC
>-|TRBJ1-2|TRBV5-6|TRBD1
CASSPGTGAHGYTF
TGTGCCAGCAGCCCCGGGACAGGGGCTCATGGCTACACCTTC
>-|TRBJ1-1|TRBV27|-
CASSPSAGETQTEAFF
TGTGCCAGCAGTCCCTCCGCGGGGGAAACTCAGACTGAAGCTTTCTTT
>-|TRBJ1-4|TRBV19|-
CASSPRAFNEKLFF
TGTGCCAGTAGCCCACGGGCCTTCAATGAAAAACTGTTTTTT
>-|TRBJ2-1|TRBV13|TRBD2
CASRASGTSYNEQFF
TGTGCCAGCAGAGCTAGCGGGACGTCCTACAATGAGCAGTTCTTC
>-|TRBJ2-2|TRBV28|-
CASSPRQWVHTGELFF
TGTGCCAGCAGTCCTCGACAGTGGGTTCACACCGGGGAGCTGTTTTTT
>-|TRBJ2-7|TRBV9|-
CASSPPGSLHEQYF
TGTGCCAGCAGCCCGCCCGGATCCCTCCACGAGCAGTACTTC
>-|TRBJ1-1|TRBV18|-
CASSQLGVSTEAFF
TGTGCCAGCTCACAACTGGGGGTGAGCACTGAAGCTTTCTTT
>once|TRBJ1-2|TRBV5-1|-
CASSPARLNYGYTF
TGCGCCAGCAGCCCCGCTCGACTTAACTATGGCTACACCTTC
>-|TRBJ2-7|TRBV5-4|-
CASSLGKTYEQYF
TGTGCCAGCAGCCTCGGGAAGACCTACGAGCAGTACTTC
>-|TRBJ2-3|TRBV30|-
CAWSHDSPGDGADTQYF
TGTGCCTGGAGCCACGACTCCCCGGGAGATGGGGCAGATACGCAGTATTTT
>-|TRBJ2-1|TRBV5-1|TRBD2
CASSFVAGGPHNEQFF
TGCGCCAGCAGCTTTGTCGCGGGAGGGCCGCACAATGAGCAGTTCTTC
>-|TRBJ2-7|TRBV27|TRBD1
CASSLHLSTGGTDEQYF
TGTGCCAGCAGTCTCCACCTATCGACAGGGGGCACGGACGAGCAGTACTTC
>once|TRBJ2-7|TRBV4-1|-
CASSQLQTYEQYF
TGCGCCAGCAGCCAATTACAGACCTACGAGCAGTACTTC
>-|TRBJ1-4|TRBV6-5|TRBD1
CASSWGQGLRNEKLFF
TGTGCCAGCAGTTGGGGACAGGGGCTTCGAAATGAAAAACTGTTTTTT